Listed here is a single TCR beta chain. These data come from a study of cytomegalovirus exposure and HLA in healthy donors. In the study overall: The Caucasian-associated ancestry cluster held around 76% of some 420 genotyped donors.

PCR was performed using 60 Vbeta and 13 Jbeta primers. Here immunoSEQ multiplex PCR was the method, and the copy in TCRdb shows in-frame clones only, minus some. The table includes 120,000 or so clones, 81% detected once. Germline CDR1 and CDR2: SGDLS and YYNGEE. CDR3 length: 18 amino acids. After removal of 0 bases from V and 3 bases from J, the junction contained 6 bases not matched to a gene. This receptor was obtained from a man aged 18 to 30 in good health and CMV-seronegative. This chain connects TRBV9 to TRBJ2-3, with 14 bases matching TRBD2. Sequences were obtained from PBMCs. CDR3 protein: CASSVGLAGGLSTDTQYF. CDR3 sequence (DNA): TGTGCCAGCAGCGTAGGACTAGCGGGGGGGCTCAGTACAGATACGCAGTATTTT. The variable domain in full, with the rest retrieved from reference TRBV9 and TRBJ2-3, is DSGVTQTPKHLITATGQRVTLRCSPRSGDLSVYWYQQSLDQGLQFLIQYYNGEERAKGNILERFSAQQFPDLHSELNLSSLELGDSALYFCASSVGLAGGLSTDTQYFGPGTRLTVL.